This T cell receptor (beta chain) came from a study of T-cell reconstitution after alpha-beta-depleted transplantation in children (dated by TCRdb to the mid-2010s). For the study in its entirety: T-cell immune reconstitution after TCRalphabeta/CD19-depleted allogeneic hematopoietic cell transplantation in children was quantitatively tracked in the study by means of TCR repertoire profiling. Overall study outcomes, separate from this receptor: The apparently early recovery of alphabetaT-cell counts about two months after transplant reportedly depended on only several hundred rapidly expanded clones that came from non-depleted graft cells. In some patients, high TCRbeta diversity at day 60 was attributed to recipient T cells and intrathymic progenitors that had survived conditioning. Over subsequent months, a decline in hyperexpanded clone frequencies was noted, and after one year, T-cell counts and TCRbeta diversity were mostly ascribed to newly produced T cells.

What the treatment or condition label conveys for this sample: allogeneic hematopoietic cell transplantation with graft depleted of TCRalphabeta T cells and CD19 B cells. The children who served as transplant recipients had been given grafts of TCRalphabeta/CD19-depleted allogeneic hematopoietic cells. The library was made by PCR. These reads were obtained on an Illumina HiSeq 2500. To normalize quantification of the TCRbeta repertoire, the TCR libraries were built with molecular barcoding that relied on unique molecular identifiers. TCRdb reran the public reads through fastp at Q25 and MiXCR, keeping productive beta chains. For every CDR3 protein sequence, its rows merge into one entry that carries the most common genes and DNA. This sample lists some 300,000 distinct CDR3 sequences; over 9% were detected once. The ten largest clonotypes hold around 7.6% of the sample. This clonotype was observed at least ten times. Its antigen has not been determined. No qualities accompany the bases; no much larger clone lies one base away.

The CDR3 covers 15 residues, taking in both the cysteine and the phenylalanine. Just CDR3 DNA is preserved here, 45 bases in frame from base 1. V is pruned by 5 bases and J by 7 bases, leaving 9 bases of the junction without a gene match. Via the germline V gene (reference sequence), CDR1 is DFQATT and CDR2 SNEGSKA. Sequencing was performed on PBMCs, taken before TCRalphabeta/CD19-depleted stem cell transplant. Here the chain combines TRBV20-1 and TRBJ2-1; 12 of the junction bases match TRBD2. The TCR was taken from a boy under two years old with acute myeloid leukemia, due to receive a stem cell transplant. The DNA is TGCAGTGCTTTCTTCTCTAGCGGGAGGGGTAATGAGCAGTTCTTC. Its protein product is CSAFFSSGRGNEQFF.